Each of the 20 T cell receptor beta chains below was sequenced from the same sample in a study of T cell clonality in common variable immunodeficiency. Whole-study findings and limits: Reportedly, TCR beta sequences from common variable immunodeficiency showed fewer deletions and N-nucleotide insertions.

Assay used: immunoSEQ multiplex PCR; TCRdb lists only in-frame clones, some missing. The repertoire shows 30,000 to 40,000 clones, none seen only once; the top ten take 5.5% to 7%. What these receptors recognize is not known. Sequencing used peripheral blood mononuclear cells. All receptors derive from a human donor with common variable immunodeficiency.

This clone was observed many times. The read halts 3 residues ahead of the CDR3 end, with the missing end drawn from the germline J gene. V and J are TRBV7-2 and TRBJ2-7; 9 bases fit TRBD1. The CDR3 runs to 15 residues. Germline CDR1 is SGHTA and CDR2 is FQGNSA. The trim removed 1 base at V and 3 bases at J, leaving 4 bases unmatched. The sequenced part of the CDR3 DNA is TGTGCCAGCAGCTTAGGTTGGACAGGGGACTACGAG. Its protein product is CASSLGWTGDYE. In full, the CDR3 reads CASSLGWTGDYEQYF.

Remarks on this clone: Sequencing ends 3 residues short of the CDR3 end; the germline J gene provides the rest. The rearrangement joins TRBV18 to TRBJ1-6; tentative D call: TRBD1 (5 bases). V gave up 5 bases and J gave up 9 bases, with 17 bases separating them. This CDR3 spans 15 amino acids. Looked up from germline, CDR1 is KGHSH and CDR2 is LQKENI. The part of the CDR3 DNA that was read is TGTGCCAGCTCAGCGGGGCCTCCTTACGGTTCACCC. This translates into CASSAGPPYGSP. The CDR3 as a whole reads CASSAGPPYGSPLHF.

The sequenced part of the CDR3 DNA is TGTGCCACCTCAGGACTAATCCAAGAGACC. Amino acid sequence: CATSGLIQET. The complete CDR3 protein is CATSGLIQETQYF. The rearrangement uses TRBV11-2 and TRBJ2-5; the D gene is possibly TRBD2 (6 bases). The CDR3 extends 3 residues past the end of the read, so its final part is completed from the germline J gene. The CDR3 loop spans 13 amino acids. The V end was cut by 10 bases, the J end by 1 base, with 13 bases between. Germline assignment: CDR1 SGHAT and CDR2 FQNNGV.

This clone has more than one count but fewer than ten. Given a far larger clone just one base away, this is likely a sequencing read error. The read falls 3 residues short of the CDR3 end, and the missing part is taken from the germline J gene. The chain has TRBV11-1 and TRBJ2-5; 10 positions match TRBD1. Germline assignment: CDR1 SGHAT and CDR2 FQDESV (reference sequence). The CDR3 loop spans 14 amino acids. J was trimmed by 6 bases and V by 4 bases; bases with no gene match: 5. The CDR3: CASSSTGGSQTQYF. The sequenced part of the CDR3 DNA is TGTGCCAGCAGCTCGACAGGGGGCAGTCAGACC.

This CDR3 is CATQAGPSTDTQYF. The part of the CDR3 DNA that was read is TGCGCCACCCAAGCGGGGCCCAGCACAGATACG. The chain recombines TRBV5-1 with TRBJ2-3; the match to TRBD2 covers 7 bases. The CDR3 is cut off 3 residues early in the read; its end comes from the germline J gene. V was clipped by 9 bases and J by 0 bases; unmatched bases: 7. Germline CDR1 reads SGHRS; CDR2 reads YFSETQ. The CDR3 length is 14 residues.

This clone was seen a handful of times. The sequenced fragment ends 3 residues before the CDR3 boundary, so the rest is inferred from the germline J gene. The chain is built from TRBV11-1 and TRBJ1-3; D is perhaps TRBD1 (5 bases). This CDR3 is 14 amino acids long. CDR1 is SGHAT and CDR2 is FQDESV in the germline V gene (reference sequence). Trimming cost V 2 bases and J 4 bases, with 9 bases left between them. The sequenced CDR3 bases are TGTGCCAGCAGCTTAACCGGGGGAGGAAACACC. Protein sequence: CASSLTGGGNT. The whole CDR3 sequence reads CASSLTGGGNTIYF.

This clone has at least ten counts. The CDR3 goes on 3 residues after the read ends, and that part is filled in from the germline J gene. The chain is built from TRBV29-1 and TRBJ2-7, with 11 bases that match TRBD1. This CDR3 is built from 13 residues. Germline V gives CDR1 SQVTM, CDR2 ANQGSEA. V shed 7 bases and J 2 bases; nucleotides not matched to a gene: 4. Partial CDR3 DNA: TGCAGCGCCGGGGACAGGGGGACCTACGAG. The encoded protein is CSAGDRGTYE. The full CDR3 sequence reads CSAGDRGTYEQYF.

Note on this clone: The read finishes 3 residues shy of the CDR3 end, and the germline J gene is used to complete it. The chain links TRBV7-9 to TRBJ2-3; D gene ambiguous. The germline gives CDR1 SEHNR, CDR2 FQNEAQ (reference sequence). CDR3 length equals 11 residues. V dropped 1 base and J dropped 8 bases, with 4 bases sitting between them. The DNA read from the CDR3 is TGTGCCAGCAGCTTAGAGGGTACG. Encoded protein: CASSLEGT. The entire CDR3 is CASSLEGTQYF.

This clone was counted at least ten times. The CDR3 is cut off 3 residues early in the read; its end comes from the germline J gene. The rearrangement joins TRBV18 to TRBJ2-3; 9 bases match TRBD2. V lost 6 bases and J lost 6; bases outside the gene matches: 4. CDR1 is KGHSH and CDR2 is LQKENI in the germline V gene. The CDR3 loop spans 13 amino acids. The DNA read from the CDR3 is TGTGCCAGCTCTAGCGGGAGTGGGGATACG. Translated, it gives CASSSGSGDT. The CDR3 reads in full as CASSSGSGDTQYF.

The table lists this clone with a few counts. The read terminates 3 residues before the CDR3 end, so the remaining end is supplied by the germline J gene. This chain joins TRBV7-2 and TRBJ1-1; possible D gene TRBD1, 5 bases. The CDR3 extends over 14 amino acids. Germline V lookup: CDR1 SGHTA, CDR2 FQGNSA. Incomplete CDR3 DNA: TGTGCCAGCAGCTTAGGTGGTTCGGACATCGAA. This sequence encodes CASSLGGSDIE. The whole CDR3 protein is CASSLGGSDIEAFF.

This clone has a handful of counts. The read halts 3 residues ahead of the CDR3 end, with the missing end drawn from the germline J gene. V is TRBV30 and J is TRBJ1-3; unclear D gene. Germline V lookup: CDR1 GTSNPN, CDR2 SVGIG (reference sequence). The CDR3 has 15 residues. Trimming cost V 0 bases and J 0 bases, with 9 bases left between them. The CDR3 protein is CAWSVTKISGNTIYF. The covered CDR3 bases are TGTGCCTGGAGTGTAACTAAAATCTCTGGAAACACC.

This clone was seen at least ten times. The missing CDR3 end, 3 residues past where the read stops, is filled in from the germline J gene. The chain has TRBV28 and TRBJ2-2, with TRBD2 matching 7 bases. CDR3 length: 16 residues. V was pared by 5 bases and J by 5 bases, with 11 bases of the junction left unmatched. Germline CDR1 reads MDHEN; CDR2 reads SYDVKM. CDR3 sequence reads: CASSVHSGPPTGELFF. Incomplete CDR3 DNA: TGTGCCAGCAGTGTCCATAGCGGGCCCCCGACCGGGGAG.

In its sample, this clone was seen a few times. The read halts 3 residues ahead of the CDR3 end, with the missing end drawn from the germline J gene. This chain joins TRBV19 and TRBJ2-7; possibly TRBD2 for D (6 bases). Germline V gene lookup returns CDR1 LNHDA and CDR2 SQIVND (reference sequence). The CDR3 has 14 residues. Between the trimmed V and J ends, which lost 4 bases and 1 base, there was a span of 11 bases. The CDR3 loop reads CASSSSGSSYEQYF. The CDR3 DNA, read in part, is TGTGCCAGTAGTAGTAGCGGATCGTCCTACGAG.

The part of the CDR3 DNA that was read is TGTGCCAGCACCCATAGCGGGACATCCTACAATGAG. Translation gives CASTHSGTSYNE. From start to end, the CDR3 is CASTHSGTSYNEQFF. This chain links TRBV11-3 with TRBJ2-1; TRBD2 matches at 8 bases. Read sequence stops 3 residues before the CDR3 end, and the germline J gene provides the missing end. V shed 7 bases and J 1 base; nucleotides not matched to a gene: 6. Germline V gene data show CDR1 as SGHNT and CDR2 as YENEEA. The CDR3 totals 15 residues.

CDR3 sequence: CASSLAGTHGYTF. The part of the CDR3 DNA that was read is TGTGCCAGCAGCTTAGCTGGGACTCATGGC. V and J are TRBV7-9 and TRBJ1-2; D might be TRBD1 (5 bases). The CDR3 extends 3 residues past the end of the read, so its final part is completed from the germline J gene. This CDR3 region has 13 residues. Germline V CDR1 and CDR2: SEHNR, FQNEAQ (reference sequence). The V end was cut by 0 bases, the J end by 6 bases, with 8 bases between.

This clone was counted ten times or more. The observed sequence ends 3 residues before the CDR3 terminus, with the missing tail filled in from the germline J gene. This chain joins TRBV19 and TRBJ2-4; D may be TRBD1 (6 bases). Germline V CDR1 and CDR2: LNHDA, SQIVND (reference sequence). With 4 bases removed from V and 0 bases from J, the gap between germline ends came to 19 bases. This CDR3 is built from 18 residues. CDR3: CASSNRAQGGLAKNIQYF. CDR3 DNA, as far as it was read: TGTGCCAGTAGTAATAGGGCTCAAGGGGGTTTAGCCAAAAACATT.

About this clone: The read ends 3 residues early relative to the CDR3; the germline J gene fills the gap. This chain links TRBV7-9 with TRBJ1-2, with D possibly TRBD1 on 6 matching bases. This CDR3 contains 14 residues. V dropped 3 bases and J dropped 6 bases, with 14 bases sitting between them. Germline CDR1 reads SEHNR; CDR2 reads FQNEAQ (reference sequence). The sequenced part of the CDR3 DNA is TGTGCCAGCAGCTTCAATGCAGGGGCGGATGGC. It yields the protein CASSFNAGADG. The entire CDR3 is CASSFNAGADGYTF.

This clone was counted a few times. Incomplete CDR3 DNA: TGTGCCAGCAGCACCTCCGGGACAGGGGCAGAAAAA. Amino acids: CASSTSGTGAEK. The whole CDR3 reads CASSTSGTGAEKLFF. This chain joins TRBV7-2 and TRBJ1-4; 10 positions agree with TRBD1. The read terminates 3 residues before the CDR3 end, so the remaining end is supplied by the germline J gene. Germline V CDR1 and CDR2: SGHTA, FQGNSA. This CDR3 spans 15 amino acids. The trim removed 5 bases at V and 8 bases at J, leaving 8 bases unmatched.

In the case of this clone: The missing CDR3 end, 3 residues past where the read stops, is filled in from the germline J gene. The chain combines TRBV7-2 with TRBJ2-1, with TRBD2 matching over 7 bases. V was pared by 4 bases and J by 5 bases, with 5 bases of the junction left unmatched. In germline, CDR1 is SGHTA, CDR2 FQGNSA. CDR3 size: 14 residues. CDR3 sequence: CASSSQRGDNEQFF. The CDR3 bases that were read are TGTGCCAGCAGCTCCCAGCGGGGAGACAATGAG.

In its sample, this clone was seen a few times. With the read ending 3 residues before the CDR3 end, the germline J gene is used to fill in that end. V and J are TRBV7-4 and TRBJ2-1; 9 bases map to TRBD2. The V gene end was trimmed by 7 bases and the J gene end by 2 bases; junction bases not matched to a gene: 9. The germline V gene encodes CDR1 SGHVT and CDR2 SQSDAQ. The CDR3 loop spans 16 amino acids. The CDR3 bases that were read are TGTGCCAGCACCCCCGGCGGGAGGGCCACCTACAATGAG. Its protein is CASTPGGRATYNE. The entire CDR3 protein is CASTPGGRATYNEQFF. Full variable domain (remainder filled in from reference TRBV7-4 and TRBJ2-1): GAGVSQSPRYKVAKRGRDVALRCDSISGHVTLYWYRQTLGQGSEVLTYSQSDAQRDKSGRPSGRFSAERPERSVSTLKIQRTEQGDSAVYLCASTPGGRATYNEQFFGPGTRLTVL.